The TCR beta chain described here comes from a study of blood T cell repertoires in COVID-19. There are 15 residues in the CDR3. V lost 4 bases, J lost 0 bases, and 13 bases lay in between. Germline-derived CDR1 and CDR2 are SGHAT and FQNNGV. Assay: immunoSEQ multiplex PCR; the TCRdb copy retains only in-frame clones and omits some. The data contain 300,000 to 450,000 clones, about 88% of them seen just once; the ten biggest clones take up more than 1%. Sequenced material: PBMCs or T cells enriched from blood (not recorded which). This chain joins TRBV11-2 and TRBJ2-7; D not certain. This clonotype originated in a woman younger than 35 who had recovered from COVID-19. CDR3 bases: TGTGCCAGCAGCTCCGAGAAGTACGGCTCCTACGAGCAGTACTTC. The encoded protein is CASSSEKYGSYEQYF.